The present TCR beta chain was sequenced within a study of blood T cell repertoires in COVID-19. The wider study: Sites across the United States, Italy and Spain contributed samples from acute and convalescent COVID-19. PBMCs, B-cell-depleted T cells, or T cells were the source of the cDNA or gDNA that made up the material.

V shed 3 bases and J shed 8 bases, with 17 bases lying between them. CDR1 and CDR2 from the germline V gene are MDHEN and SYDVKM. The CDR3 contains 14 residues. This clone was detected only once. Original data processing: Reference gene primer amplification in the assay estimated nucleated cell counts. TCRdb's table, derived via immunoSEQ multiplex PCR, lists solely in-frame clones and lacks some. Clone size and V and J calls were adopted from that table, with D and trimming inferred from the DNA. The sample shows about 140,000 clones, approximately 83% of them seen only once. The chain has TRBV28 and TRBJ2-7; perhaps TRBD1 as D (5 bases). The sequencing sample was made of peripheral blood. The sequence was collected from a human donor in a cohort sampled during active COVID-19. The CDR3 here is CASSFPRQGRQQYF. CDR3 DNA: TGTGCCAGCAGTTTCCCCCGGCAGGGCCGACAGCAGTACTTC.